One sample yielded the 21 T cell receptor beta chains listed below, sequenced in a study of CD8 T cells in Susac syndrome. RNA totalling roughly 0.45 to 1 ug underwent reverse transcription with random hexamers. TCRdb re-called the immunoSEQ multiplex PCR reads with MiXCR, one entry per CDR3 protein. Of some 450,000 distinct CDR3 sequences in the sample, approximately 85% are singletons; the top ten hold roughly 0.11%. Sequenced sample: CD8+ T cells from PBMCs. All receptors derive from a human donor with multiple sclerosis.

Regarding this clonotype: Relative to the germline gene, one junction end is altered; a read error may explain this. The chain links TRBV6-6 to TRBJ2-3; no clear D gene. Germline V gene sequence: CDR1 MNHNY, CDR2 SVGAGI (reference sequence). The CDR3 runs to 11 residues. This CDR3 reads CASRYSDTQYF. CDR3 sequence (DNA): TGTGCCAGCAGGTACTCGGATACGCAGTATTTT.

This rearrangement joins TRBV11-2 to TRBJ2-2; D gene ambiguous. This CDR3 is 15 amino acids long. Germline V CDR1 and CDR2: SGHAT, FQNNGV. Deletions cut 2 bases from V and 1 base from J, with 8 bases between. CDR3: CASSLFPENTGELFF. The CDR3, as DNA: TGTGCCAGCAGCTTATTCCCAGAGAACACCGGGGAGCTGTTTTTT.

The rearrangement joins TRBV3-1 to TRBJ2-7, with D perhaps matching TRBD2 (6 bases). V was pared by 1 base and J by 1 base, with 14 bases between. Germline CDR1 is LGHDT and CDR2 is YNNKEL (reference sequence). The CDR3 loop spans 16 amino acids. Here the CDR3 reads CASSQVPGRESYEQYF. Written as DNA, the CDR3 is TGTGCCAGCAGCCAAGTCCCTGGCCGGGAGTCCTACGAGCAGTACTTC.

The chain combines TRBV28 with TRBJ2-3; TRBD2 might be the D (5 bases). Germline V gene sequence: CDR1 MDHEN, CDR2 SYDVKM. The germline V and J ends were trimmed by 3 bases and 6 bases, with 7 bases remaining between them. This CDR3 region has 12 residues. In DNA form, the CDR3 reads TGTGCCAGCAGTTTTAGGAGGGATACGCAGTATTTT. It codes for CASSFRRDTQYF.

The V gene is TRBV2, the J gene TRBJ1-3; TRBD1 matches at 10 bases. Trimming removed 3 bases from V and 4 bases from J; junction bases left unmatched: 6. This CDR3 is built from 16 residues. Germline CDR1 is SNHLY and CDR2 is FYNNEI. The CDR3 region has the DNA TGTGCCAGCAGTGAGAGACAGGGGGCATCAGGAAACACCATATATTTT. Translation gives CASSERQGASGNTIYF. The full variable domain, completed using reference TRBV2 and TRBJ1-3, is EPEVTQTPSHQVTQMGQEVILRCVPISNHLYFYWYRQILGQKVEFLVSFYNNEISEKSEIFDDQFSVERPDGSNFTLKIRSTKLEDSAMYFCASSERQGASGNTIYFGEGSWLTVV.

This clonotype has a single count. The J gene is TRBJ1-4, the V gene TRBV20-1; D is ambiguous. Germline CDR1 DFQATT, CDR2 SNEGSKA (reference sequence). This CDR3 has 13 residues. Trimming took off 3 bases at V and 6 bases at J, with 11 bases between the two ends. This chain's CDR3 is CSASEGHDEKLFF. The CDR3 bases are TGCAGTGCTAGTGAGGGCCATGATGAAAAACTGTTTTTT.

Written as DNA, the CDR3 is TGTGCCAGCAGTTACTTAGGCAGTGAGCATTTT. Protein product: CASSYLGSEHF. The V call is TRBV6-5, the J call TRBJ1-5, with unresolved D. Germline assignment: CDR1 MNHEY and CDR2 SVGAGI. The CDR3 totals 11 residues. The V gene lost 1 base and the J gene lost 14 bases, with 9 bases spanning the gap.

This clonotype was seen only once. This sequence joins TRBV7-9 and TRBJ2-1; tentatively, D is TRBD1 (5 bases). The CDR3 runs to 16 residues. Per the germline V gene, CDR1 is SEHNR and CDR2 is FQNEAQ (reference sequence). V gave up 1 base and J gave up 3 bases, with 13 bases separating them. The CDR3 protein is CASSLDKGRYYNEQFF. CDR3 sequence (DNA): TGTGCCAGCAGCTTAGACAAGGGGCGCTACTACAATGAGCAGTTCTTC.

V is TRBV20-1 and J is TRBJ1-1, with 11 bases lining up with TRBD1. This CDR3 is built from 17 residues. CDR1 DFQATT and CDR2 SNEGSKA come from the germline V gene (reference sequence). After removal of 1 base from V and 4 bases from J, the junction contained 11 bases not matched to a gene. The CDR3 is CSARVIGGQGEVTEAFF. CDR3 DNA sequence: TGCAGTGCTAGAGTTATAGGGGGACAGGGGGAGGTCACTGAAGCTTTCTTT.

The rearrangement links TRBV29-1 to TRBJ1-3; no firm D call. The CDR3 totals 14 residues. CDR1 is SQVTM, CDR2 ANQGSEA, per germline. V was pared by 6 bases and J by 0 bases, with 12 bases between. The CDR3: CSVWTTSSGNTIYF. In nucleotides, the CDR3 is TGCAGCGTCTGGACTACTTCCTCTGGAAACACCATATATTTT.

This chain links TRBV3-1 with TRBJ2-1, with 11 bases lining up with TRBD2. The CDR3 has 18 residues. Unmatched junction bases numbered 11, after V lost 0 bases and J lost 7 bases. CDR1 and CDR2 (germline): LGHDT, YNNKEL (reference sequence). CDR3 protein: CASSQDPLLAGEGNEQFF. In nucleotides, the CDR3 is TGTGCCAGCAGCCAAGACCCCTTACTAGCGGGAGAAGGGAATGAGCAGTTCTTC.

The chain couples TRBV18 to TRBJ2-7; 9 nucleotides line up with TRBD2. This CDR3 is 17 amino acids long. The V gene's germline CDR1 is KGHSH and CDR2 LQKENI. V lost 3 bases and J lost 2; bases outside the gene matches: 11. CDR3 in DNA: TGTGCCAGCTCACCCCGGCTAGCGGGGTTCGTCCCCTACGAGCAGTACTTC. Its protein is CASSPRLAGFVPYEQYF.

The chain joins TRBV19 to TRBJ2-5; 11 nucleotides match TRBD1. This CDR3 contains 14 residues. Germline CDR1 is LNHDA and CDR2 is SQIVND (reference sequence). V was clipped by 7 bases and J by 7 bases; unmatched bases: 8. This CDR3 is CASKGQGDLATQYF. The CDR3 nucleotides are TGTGCCAGTAAGGGACAGGGGGATTTAGCGACCCAGTACTTC.

This clonotype was observed a single time. The chain links TRBV5-1 to TRBJ2-7; 12 bases line up with TRBD1. This CDR3 region has 14 residues. Losses at the gene ends were 4 bases for V and 5 bases for J; bases not matched to a gene: 4. CDR1 is SGHRS and CDR2 is YFSETQ in the germline V gene. This CDR3 reads CASSRGTGGDEQYF. CDR3 coding DNA: TGCGCCAGCAGCCGGGGGACAGGGGGCGACGAGCAGTACTTC.

This chain uses TRBV6-2 or TRBV6-3 with TRBJ2-5; no reliable D call. Germline values: CDR1 MNHEY, CDR2 SVGEGT. CDR3 size: 14 residues. V shed 2 bases and J shed 4 bases, with 11 bases lying between them. CDR3 DNA: TGTGCCAGCAGTTACAACCCCGAAGGAGAGACCCAGTACTTC. It yields the protein CASSYNPEGETQYF.

The chain links TRBV18 to TRBJ2-7; 8 bases map to TRBD2. V was pared by 5 bases and J by 5 bases, with 8 bases of the junction left unmatched. CDR3 length: 14 amino acids. Germline CDR1 is KGHSH and CDR2 is LQKENI. The CDR3 region has the DNA TGTGCCAGCTCAACCGGGACTAGGCGGGACGAGCAGTACTTC. It is translated as CASSTGTRRDEQYF.

Only a few counts were recorded for this clonotype. J is TRBJ2-7 and V is TRBV6-6, with D possibly TRBD1 on 6 matching bases. The CDR3 has 15 residues. V was pared by 5 bases and J by 5 bases, with 19 bases between. Germline assignment: CDR1 MNHNY and CDR2 SVGAGI (reference sequence). The CDR3 loop is CASSHLKQGADEQYF. CDR3 coding DNA: TGTGCCAGCAGTCACCTAAAACAGGGAGCCGACGAGCAGTACTTC.

The gene calls are TRBV30 and TRBJ1-2; no reliable D call. Between the trimmed V and J ends, which lost 0 bases and 1 base, there was a span of 12 bases. The CDR3 is 15 amino acids. CDR1 is GTSNPN and CDR2 is SVGIG in the germline V gene (reference sequence). For the CDR3, the DNA is TGTGCCTGGAGTGTACTGGTTGAAGATAACTATGGCTACACCTTC. Protein product: CAWSVLVEDNYGYTF.

The V and J genes are TRBV6-5 and TRBJ2-7; D gene unclear. Looked up from germline, CDR1 is MNHEY and CDR2 is SVGAGI. Trimming pared 1 base from V and 1 base from J, leaving 5 bases between. The CDR3 length is 13 residues. The CDR3 loop reads CASSYYISYEQYF. The CDR3 coding sequence is TGTGCCAGCAGTTACTACATATCCTACGAGCAGTACTTC.

The gene calls are TRBV6-2 or TRBV6-3 and TRBJ2-7, with D perhaps matching TRBD1 or TRBD2 (5 bases each). CDR3 size: 15 residues. Between the trimmed V and J ends, which lost 4 bases and 0 bases, there was a span of 13 bases. Germline CDR1 and CDR2: MNHEY and SVGEGT. The CDR3 here is CASSFGPGASYEQYF. The CDR3 nucleotides are TGTGCCAGCAGTTTCGGCCCCGGGGCCTCCTACGAGCAGTACTTC.

The V and J genes are TRBV19 and TRBJ2-1; possibly TRBD1 for D (6 bases). The germline gives CDR1 LNHDA, CDR2 SQIVND (reference sequence). Trimming shortened V by 5 bases and J by 5 bases, and 10 bases separated the two germline ends. The CDR3 is made up of 13 amino acids. Here the CDR3 reads CASSYNRDNEQFF. The CDR3 nucleotides are TGTGCCAGTAGTTACAACAGGGACAATGAGCAGTTCTTC.